The clone carrying this T cell receptor (beta chain) was observed a few times. The antigen remains undetermined. The sample belongs to a study of T-cell memory formation after mild COVID-19. Overall study context: TCR clusters showed largely donor specificity. Study outcomes and limitations: There was a balanced CD4/CD8 profile in clones contracting day 15 to 85, and later expanders leaned CD4+. CD4+ clones that contracted lay mainly in CM and EM; CD8+ ones lay in EMRA.

TCRdb re-called the 5' RACE reads through MiXCR, storing one row per CDR3 protein. The table shows tens of thousands of distinct CDR3 sequences, with over 15% occurring only once. Trimming took off 0 bases at V and 0 bases at J, with 18 bases between the two ends. The germline V gene has CDR1 LNHNV and CDR2 YYDKDF (reference sequence). This CDR3 comprises 19 residues. The receptor was isolated from an adult woman who had mild COVID-19 (a few samples of this study predate the infection). Cell type and time point are not known. V usage is TRBV15 and J usage is TRBJ2-1; tentatively, D is TRBD1 or TRBD2 (6 bases each). What was sequenced was PBMCs or a T cell subset sorted from them (not recorded which). Here the CDR3 reads CATSRDSILGGHSYNEQFF. The CDR3 region has the DNA TGTGCCACCAGCAGAGATTCAATTCTAGGGGGGCACTCCTACAATGAGCAGTTCTTC.